Listed here are 10 T cell receptor beta chains from one sample, sequenced in a study of blood T cell repertoires in COVID-19. The data were produced by immunoSEQ multiplex PCR, yet TCRdb's version contains in-frame clones alone and is incomplete. There are 140,000 to 150,000 clones in the sample; 65% to 85% occur only once, and 1.9% lies in the top ten. Input material: peripheral blood. The receptors shown here come from an older woman with acute or convalescent COVID-19.

This clone was observed a single time. The chain is built from TRBV20-1 and TRBJ1-4; D unresolved. CDR1 is DFQATT and CDR2 is SNEGSKA in the germline V gene (reference sequence). V was trimmed by 3 bases and J by 3 bases, leaving 11 bases between them. The CDR3 spans 14 residues. CDR3 amino acids: CSASVGAANEKLFF. The CDR3 DNA is TGCAGTGCTAGTGTCGGCGCGGCTAATGAAAAACTGTTTTTT.

The gene calls are TRBV5-1 and TRBJ1-5; no firm D call. This CDR3 is 16 amino acids long. Trimming removed 5 bases at V and 5 bases at J, with 20 bases between. The germline CDR1 and CDR2 sequences are SGHRS and YFSETQ. The CDR3 reads CASRDGRGEVDQPQHF. In DNA form, the CDR3 reads TGCGCCAGCAGAGACGGTCGCGGGGAGGTGGATCAGCCCCAGCATTTT.

This chain links TRBV5-1 with TRBJ1-2, with D uncertain. CDR3 length: 12 residues. Trimming cost V 4 bases and J 3 bases, with 7 bases left between them. CDR1 is SGHRS, CDR2 YFSETQ, per germline. The CDR3 coding sequence is TGCGCCAGCAGCGAACTGGACTATGGCTACACCTTC. Its protein product is CASSELDYGYTF.

This chain joins TRBV19 and TRBJ1-5; TRBD1 matches 7 bases. There are 14 residues in the CDR3. CDR1 and CDR2 from the germline V gene are LNHDA and SQIVND (reference sequence). V shed 3 bases and J 3 bases; nucleotides not matched to a gene: 2. CDR3 residues: CASSIGTDNQPQHF. The CDR3, as DNA: TGTGCCAGTAGTATCGGGACAGACAATCAGCCCCAGCATTTT.

The V gene is TRBV29-1, the J gene TRBJ1-4, with 10 bases that match TRBD1. The ends lost 6 bases at V and 7 bases at J; junction bases unmatched: 2. CDR1 SQVTM and CDR2 ANQGSEA come from the germline V gene. This CDR3 has 12 residues. Here the CDR3 reads CSVGQGIEKLFF. The CDR3 bases are TGCAGCGTGGGACAGGGGATTGAAAAACTGTTTTTT. Full variable domain (outside the CDR3, taken from reference TRBV29-1 and TRBJ1-4): SAVISQKPSRDICQRGTSLTIQCQVDSQVTMMFWYRQQPGQSLTLIATANQGSEATYESGFVIDKFPISRPNLTFSTLTVSNMSPEDSSIYLCSVGQGIEKLFFGSGTQLSVL.

This sequence joins TRBV6-5 and TRBJ2-2; D gene uncertain. Germline V gene lookup returns CDR1 MNHEY and CDR2 SVGAGI. The CDR3 contains 13 residues. The ends were cut back, 2 bases at V and 3 bases at J, with 4 bases in the middle. The CDR3 reads CASSYRDTGELFF. In DNA form, the CDR3 reads TGTGCCAGCAGTTACAGAGACACCGGGGAGCTGTTTTTT.

The chain employs TRBV7-6 and TRBJ2-7, with 7 bases matching TRBD2. The V gene's germline CDR1 is SGHVS and CDR2 FNYEAQ. The CDR3 covers 16 residues. V gave up 1 base and J gave up 0 bases; unmatched junction bases: 6. CDR3: CASSLDAAGSSYEQYF. The DNA for the CDR3 is TGTGCCAGCAGCTTAGATGCAGCGGGGAGCTCCTACGAGCAGTACTTC.

V is TRBV7-9 and J is TRBJ2-7; D is possibly TRBD2 (6 bases). Germline CDR1 is SEHNR and CDR2 is FQNEAQ (reference sequence). The V end lost 8 bases, the J end lost 1 base, and 12 bases lay between the germline ends. CDR3 length: 13 residues. CDR3 bases: TGTGCCAGCGTTGGAGGGACTTCCTACGAGCAGTACTTC. Its protein product is CASVGGTSYEQYF.

V usage is TRBV6-5 and J usage is TRBJ2-1; no clear D. The germline V gene encodes CDR1 MNHEY and CDR2 SVGAGI. CDR3 size: 14 residues. V lost 8 bases and J lost 1, with 12 bases in between. CDR3 in amino acids: CASSRKASYNEQFF. CDR3 bases: TGTGCCAGCTCCAGGAAGGCGTCCTACAATGAGCAGTTCTTC.

The chain joins TRBV27 to TRBJ2-1; 11 bases agree with TRBD2. The CDR3 loop spans 16 amino acids. The V gene's germline CDR1 is MNHEY and CDR2 SMNVEV (reference sequence). Unmatched junction bases numbered 3, after V lost 5 bases and J lost 0 bases. For the CDR3, the DNA is TGTGCCAGCAGTACTAGCGGGGGCAACTCCTACAATGAGCAGTTCTTC. This encodes CASSTSGGNSYNEQFF.